This record looks at one T cell receptor beta chain sequence and its context. Some clones are missing from TCRdb's copy, which holds only in-frame ones; the method was immunoSEQ multiplex PCR. The sample holds more than 200,000 clones, about three quarters seen once. This sample is part of a study of cytotoxic CD8 clonotypes in ibrutinib-treated CLL. Looking at the study overall: Partial responses totalled about 25 and complete responses 2; after median about six years, approximately 15 remained remitted and roughly twelve progressed.

With 3 bases clipped from V and 7 bases from J, the junction kept 4 bases outside the gene matches. CDR1 is MDHEN, CDR2 SYDVKM, per germline. CDR3 length: 14 residues. The sequence came from a human donor with chronic lymphocytic leukemia. The sequencing here drew on PBMCs, taken after 12 months of ibrutinib treatment. V usage is TRBV28 and J usage is TRBJ2-1, with 9 bases aligning to TRBD2. CDR3 in amino acids: CASSFSGRRNEQFF. The DNA of the CDR3 is TGTGCCAGCAGTTTCAGCGGGAGGAGGAATGAGCAGTTCTTC. The full variable domain, its missing parts supplied by reference TRBV28 and TRBJ2-1, is DVKVTQSSRYLVKRTGEKVFLECVQDMDHENMFWYRQDPGLGLRLIYFSYDVKMKEKGDIPEGYSVSREKKERFSLILESASTNQTSMYLCASSFSGRRNEQFFGPGTRLTVL.